This record concerns one TCR beta chain sequence. No antigen is known for it. These data come from a study of PD-1 blockade in mismatch repair-deficient tumors. PCR or immunohistochemistry showed mismatch repair deficiency in every enrolled patient. The TCR-sequenced patients were a few responders to pembrolizumab. Method: immunoSEQ multiplex PCR; TCRdb's copy keeps in-frame clones and lacks some. The sample yields about 67,000 clones, 78% seen once. The V and J ends lost 3 bases and 8 bases respectively, with 8 bases between them. This CDR3 has 12 amino acids. Germline CDR1 is SNHLY and CDR2 is FYNNEI. Study findings and constraints: Rapid post-treatment expansion, then contraction, generally preceding radiologic response, marked tumor-resident clones.

The starting material was peripheral blood, obtained 2 weeks after starting pembrolizumab. The source is an adult with mismatch repair-deficient cancer. The chain has TRBV2 and TRBJ2-1, with unresolved D. The CDR3 loop is CASSETVHEQFF. CDR3 nucleotides: TGTGCCAGCAGTGAGACCGTCCATGAGCAGTTCTTC.